This T cell receptor beta chain was sequenced in a study of blood T cell repertoires in COVID-19. Source study methods: Using reference gene primer amplification, nucleated cell counts were estimated. The table came from immunoSEQ multiplex PCR; TCRdb's copy has only in-frame clones and leaves some out. D and trimming were read from the DNA, whereas the V and J calls and clone size are those reported in that table. This table holds around 320,000 clones, approximately 88% found once. Germline V lookup: CDR1 SGHDT, CDR2 YYEEEE. The V gene end was trimmed by 1 base and the J gene end by 7 bases; junction bases not matched to a gene: 6. The CDR3 is 14 amino acids.

The source is a woman in her twenties or thirties who had recovered from COVID-19. Sequenced: peripheral blood. The chain is built from TRBV5-6 and TRBJ1-2, with 8 nucleotides matching TRBD1. CDR3 DNA: TGTGCCAGCAGCTTGAGTCAGGGGGCAGGTGGCTACACCTTC. This encodes CASSLSQGAGGYTF.